The source of this T cell receptor beta chain is a study of blood T cells in healthy people across ages. Overall study findings and caveats: The long-lived group displayed more naive CD4+ cells, plus higher diversity, than the aged donors did. As age increased, TCR beta diversity per million T cells fell in a roughly linear fashion.

The V and J ends lost 0 bases and 5 bases respectively, with 14 bases between them. Germline CDR1 and CDR2: SGHRS and YFSETQ. The CDR3 contains 15 residues. Primers used in a second PCR of roughly 7 to 11 cycles were a sample-barcoded 5' primer and a J-beta primer mix. TCRdb reprocessed the 5' RACE reads with MiXCR, giving one entry per CDR3 protein. This sample has about 780,000 distinct CDR3 sequences, with less than 60% found just once. This clonotype was recorded once. The antigen is not known. This TCR was sampled from an elderly man in good health. Material for sequencing was blood. V gene TRBV5-1 combines with J gene TRBJ1-2; D ambiguous. The CDR3 nucleotides are TGCGCCAGCAGCTTGGGGGTAACTGGTTATTATGGCTACACCTTC. Encoded protein: CASSLGVTGYYGYTF.